The 5 T cell receptor beta chains presented below share a single source sample, sequenced in a study of cytomegalovirus exposure and HLA in healthy donors. The primer mix had 60 Vbeta and 13 Jbeta primers. Sequencing was performed with immunoSEQ multiplex PCR; in TCRdb, only in-frame clones are kept and a portion is missing. The profile shows 150,000 to 200,000 clones, around two thirds of them singletons. Source material: PBMCs. All receptors derive from a young man in good health and CMV-seropositive.

This clone was seen more than once but under ten times. The J gene is TRBJ1-3, the V gene TRBV27; D is undetermined. The V and J ends lost 4 bases and 0 bases respectively, with 7 bases between them. The length of the CDR3 is 14 residues. The V gene's germline CDR1 is MNHEY and CDR2 SMNVEV (reference sequence). The CDR3 nucleotides read TGTGCCAGCAGTTCCCTTCGCTCTGGAAACACCATATATTTT. Residues: CASSSLRSGNTIYF.

The chain uses TRBV10-3 and TRBJ2-7; D possibly corresponds to TRBD2 (5 bases). Germline lookup yields CDR1 ENHRY and CDR2 SYGVKD. The CDR3 totals 13 residues. V lost 2 bases to trimming and J lost 6 bases, with 11 bases between them. CDR3 protein: CAISERPEGEQYF. As DNA, the CDR3 is TGTGCCATCAGTGAGAGGCCCGAGGGCGAGCAGTACTTC.

J is TRBJ2-3 and V is TRBV10-3; 11 bases align to TRBD2. Germline values: CDR1 ENHRY, CDR2 SYGVKD. V trimming: 3 bases; J trimming: 6 bases; junction bases outside the gene matches: 5. This CDR3 spans 15 amino acids. The CDR3 sequence is CAISELAGEGDTQYF. DNA for the CDR3: TGTGCCATCAGTGAACTAGCGGGAGAGGGGGATACGCAGTATTTT.

The chain joins TRBV7-9 to TRBJ2-7, with 8 bases identical to TRBD1. Germline CDR1 reads SEHNR; CDR2 reads FQNEAQ (reference sequence). J lost 6 bases, V lost 8 bases, and 9 bases had no gene match. The CDR3 is 13 residues long. The CDR3 loop reads CASGPRQGPEQYF. The CDR3 region has the DNA TGTGCCAGCGGACCTCGACAGGGGCCCGAGCAGTACTTC.

This sequence joins TRBV7-6 and TRBJ2-5, with TRBD1 as a possible D gene (5 bases). The V gene lost 5 bases and the J gene lost 2 bases, with 15 bases spanning the gap. The CDR3 has 15 residues. Germline-derived CDR1 and CDR2 are SGHVS and FNYEAQ. CDR3 in DNA: TGTGCCAGCAGCGGGGTGGCCCAGGGACAAGAGACCCAGTACTTC. It codes for CASSGVAQGQETQYF.